This T cell receptor (beta chain) was sequenced in a study of T-cell reconstitution after alpha-beta-depleted transplantation in children. Preparing the TCRbeta library involved the use of unique molecular identifiers. Using its own MiXCR run on the PCR reads, TCRdb lists one record per CDR3 protein. The data hold 350,000 to 500,000 distinct CDR3 sequences, with over 40% observed a single time. The source material was PBMCs, sampled before TCRalphabeta/CD19-depleted stem cell transplant. The TCR originated in a girl aged 2 to 9 with aplastic anemia, due to receive a stem cell transplant.

The CDR3 loop is CASKPSGRGLADTQYF. DNA of the CDR3: TGTGCCAGCAAGCCTTCCGGCAGGGGGCTGGCAGATACGCAGTATTTT. The chain couples TRBV6-1 to TRBJ2-3; TRBD1 aligns across 8 bases. With V trimmed by 7 bases and J by 4 bases, 13 bases remained unmatched. The CDR3 sequence is 16 residues long. Germline V gene sequence: CDR1 MNHNS, CDR2 SASEGT.